This T cell receptor (beta chain) is drawn from a study of blood T cell repertoires in COVID-19. The table came from immunoSEQ multiplex PCR; TCRdb's copy has only in-frame clones and leaves some out. The repertoire holds tens of thousands of clones, 85% seen once, with just over 5% in the top ten. V shed 6 bases, J shed 7 bases, and the junction held 9 bases outside the gene matches. The CDR3 totals 14 residues. Germline V CDR1 and CDR2: SQVTM, ANQGSEA. The chain has TRBV29-1 and TRBJ1-4, with 9 positions matching TRBD1. The clonotype comes from a man of 80 years or more with acute or convalescent COVID-19. The material sequenced was peripheral blood. This CDR3 reads CSVGPGQGSEKLFF. Here the CDR3 DNA reads TGCAGCGTGGGACCGGGACAGGGAAGTGAAAAACTGTTTTTT. The full variable domain, in which reference TRBV29-1 and TRBJ1-4 provide the parts outside the CDR3, is SAVISQKPSRDICQRGTSLTIQCQVDSQVTMMFWYRQQPGQSLTLIATANQGSEATYESGFVIDKFPISRPNLTFSTLTVSNMSPEDSSIYLCSVGPGQGSEKLFFGSGTQLSVL.